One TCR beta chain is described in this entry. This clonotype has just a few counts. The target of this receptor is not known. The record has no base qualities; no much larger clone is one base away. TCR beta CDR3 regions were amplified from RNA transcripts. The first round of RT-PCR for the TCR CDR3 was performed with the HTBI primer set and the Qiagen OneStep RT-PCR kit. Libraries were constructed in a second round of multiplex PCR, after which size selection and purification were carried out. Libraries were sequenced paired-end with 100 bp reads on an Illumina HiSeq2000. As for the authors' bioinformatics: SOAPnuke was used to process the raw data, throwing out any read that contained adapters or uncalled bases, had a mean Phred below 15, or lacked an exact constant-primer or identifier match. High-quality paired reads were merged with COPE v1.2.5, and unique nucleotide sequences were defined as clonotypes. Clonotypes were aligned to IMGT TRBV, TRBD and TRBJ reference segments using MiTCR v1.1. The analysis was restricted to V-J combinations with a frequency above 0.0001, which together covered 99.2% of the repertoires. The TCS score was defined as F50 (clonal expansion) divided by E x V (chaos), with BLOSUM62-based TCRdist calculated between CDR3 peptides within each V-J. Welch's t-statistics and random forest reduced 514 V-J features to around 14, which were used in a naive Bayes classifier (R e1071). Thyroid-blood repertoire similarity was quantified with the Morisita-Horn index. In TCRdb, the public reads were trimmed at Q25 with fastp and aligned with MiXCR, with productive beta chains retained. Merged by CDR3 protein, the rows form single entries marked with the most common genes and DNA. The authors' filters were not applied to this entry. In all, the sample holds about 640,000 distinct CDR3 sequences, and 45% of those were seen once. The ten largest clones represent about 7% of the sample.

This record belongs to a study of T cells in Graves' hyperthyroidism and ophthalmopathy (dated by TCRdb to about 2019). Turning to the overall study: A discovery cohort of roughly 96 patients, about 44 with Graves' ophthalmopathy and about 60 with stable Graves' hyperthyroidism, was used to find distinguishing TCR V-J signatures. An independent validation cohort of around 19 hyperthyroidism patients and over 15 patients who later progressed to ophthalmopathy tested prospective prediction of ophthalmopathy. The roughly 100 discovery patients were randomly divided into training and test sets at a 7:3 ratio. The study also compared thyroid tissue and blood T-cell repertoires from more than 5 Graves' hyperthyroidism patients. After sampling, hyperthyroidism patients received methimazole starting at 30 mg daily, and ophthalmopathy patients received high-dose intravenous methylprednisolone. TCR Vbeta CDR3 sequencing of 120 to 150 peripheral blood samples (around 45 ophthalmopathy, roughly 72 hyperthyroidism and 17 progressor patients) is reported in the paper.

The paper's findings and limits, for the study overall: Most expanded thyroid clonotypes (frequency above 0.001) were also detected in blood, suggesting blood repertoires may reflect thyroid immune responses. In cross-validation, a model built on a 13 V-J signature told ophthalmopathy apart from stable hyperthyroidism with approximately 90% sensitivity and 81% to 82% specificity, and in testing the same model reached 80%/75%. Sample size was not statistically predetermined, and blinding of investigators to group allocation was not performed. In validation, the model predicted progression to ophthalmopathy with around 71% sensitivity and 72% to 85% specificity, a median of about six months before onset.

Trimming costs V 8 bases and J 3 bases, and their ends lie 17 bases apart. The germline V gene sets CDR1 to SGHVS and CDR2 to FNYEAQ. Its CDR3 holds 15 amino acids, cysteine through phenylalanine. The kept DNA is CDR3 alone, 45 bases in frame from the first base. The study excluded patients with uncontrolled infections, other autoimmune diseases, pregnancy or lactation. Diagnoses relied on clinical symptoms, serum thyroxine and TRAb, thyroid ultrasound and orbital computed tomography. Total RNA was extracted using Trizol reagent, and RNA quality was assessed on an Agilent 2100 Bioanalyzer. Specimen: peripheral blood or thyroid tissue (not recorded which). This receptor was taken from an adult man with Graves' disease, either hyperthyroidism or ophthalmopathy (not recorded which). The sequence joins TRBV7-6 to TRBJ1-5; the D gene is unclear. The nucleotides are TGTGCCAGCCTCGCCACCCACAGAGTCAATCAGCCCCAGCATTTT. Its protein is CASLATHRVNQPQHF.